These 25 T cell receptor beta chains share one sample of origin, sequenced in a study of tumor-infiltrating lymphocytes in localized non-small cell lung cancer. Clones were read by immunoSEQ multiplex PCR, and TCRdb kept only the in-frame ones, dropping some. The table includes 9,500 to 15,000 clones, 80% detected once. The sequenced material came from lung tumor tissue. These receptors originate from a human donor with non-small cell lung cancer.

The table lists this clone with a few counts. V usage is TRBV4-1 and J usage is TRBJ2-7; D is ambiguous. The V gene lost 0 bases and the J gene lost 8 bases, with 20 bases spanning the gap. Germline V gene data show CDR1 as MGHRA and CDR2 as YSYEKL. The CDR3 runs to 16 residues. The CDR3 nucleotides read TGCGCCAGCAGCCAAGATCGGGCCAGTAGGCCCCCTAAGCAGTACTTC. It encodes CASSQDRASRPPKQYF.

This clone came up a few times. This chain connects TRBV5-6 to TRBJ1-1; 10 nucleotides match TRBD1. The CDR3 runs 17 residues. The germline gives CDR1 SGHDT, CDR2 YYEEEE. Trimming took 3 bases from V and 1 from J; bases not matched to a gene: 9. The CDR3 is CASSSLRQGAPNTEAFF. The CDR3 coding sequence is TGTGCCAGCAGCTCGCTACGACAGGGGGCCCCGAACACTGAAGCTTTCTTT.

In this sample, this clone turned up a few times. The gene calls are TRBV7-2 and TRBJ1-2, with a tentative D call TRBD1 (6 bases). Trimming left V 1 base short and J 3 bases short, with 12 bases between. The germline V gene has CDR1 SGHTA and CDR2 FQGNSA. The CDR3 length is 15 residues. This CDR3 reads CASSLDRATDYGYTF. CDR3 DNA: TGTGCCAGCAGCTTAGACAGGGCCACAGACTATGGCTACACCTTC. Using reference TRBV7-2 and TRBJ1-2 for the parts outside the CDR3, the full variable domain is GAGVSQSPSNKVTEKGKDVELRCDPISGHTALYWYRQSLGQGLEFLIYFQGNSAPDKSGLPSDRFSAERTGGSVSTLTIQRTQQEDSAVYLCASSLDRATDYGYTFGSGTRLTVV.

The chain recombines TRBV7-8 with TRBJ2-7; TRBD2 aligns across 9 bases. The length of the CDR3 is 15 residues. Germline V CDR1 and CDR2: SGHVS, FQNEAQ. V lost 5 bases to trimming and J lost 4 bases; unmatched junction nucleotides: 9. This CDR3 reads CASSPLGSGGYEQYF. The CDR3 nucleotides read TGTGCCAGCAGCCCCCTGGGTAGCGGGGGATACGAGCAGTACTTC.

The V call is TRBV15, the J call TRBJ1-3, with TRBD1 matching 12 bases. The germline CDR1 and CDR2 sequences are LNHNV and YYDKDF (reference sequence). Unmatched junction bases numbered 10, after V lost 0 bases and J lost 4 bases. The CDR3 spans 19 residues. The CDR3 nucleotides are TGTGCCACCAGCAGAGAAGTGGGGACAGGGGGCGCGGAAGGAAACACCATATATTTT. This codes for CATSREVGTGGAEGNTIYF.

The V and J genes are TRBV28 and TRBJ2-7; no reliable D call. The V and J ends lost 3 bases and 2 bases respectively, with 5 bases between them. The V gene's germline CDR1 is MDHEN and CDR2 SYDVKM. This CDR3 is 12 amino acids long. CDR3 residues: CASSFSAYEQYF. CDR3 sequence (DNA): TGTGCCAGCAGTTTTTCAGCCTACGAGCAGTACTTC.

The chain is built from TRBV30 and TRBJ1-3; perhaps TRBD1 as D (6 bases). From germline, CDR1 is GTSNPN and CDR2 SVGIG (reference sequence). This CDR3 is 13 amino acids long. Trimming cost V 4 bases and J 5 bases, with 12 bases left between them. This CDR3 is CAWNRGKRNTIYF. CDR3 nucleotides: TGTGCCTGGAATAGGGGGAAGAGAAACACCATATATTTT. Complete variable domain (other parts from reference TRBV30 and TRBJ1-3): SQTIHQWPATLVQPVGSPLSLECTVEGTSNPNLYWYRQAAGRGLQLLFYSVGIGQISSEVPQNLSASRPQDRQFILSSKKLLLSDSGFYLCAWNRGKRNTIYFGEGSWLTVV.

This chain links TRBV14 with TRBJ2-3, with D possibly TRBD2 on 6 matching bases. The germline V and J ends were trimmed by 1 base and 5 bases, with 16 bases remaining between them. The CDR3 consists of 16 residues. CDR1 and CDR2 from the germline V gene are SGHDN and FVKESK. CDR3 DNA sequence: TGTGCCAGCAGCCAAGGACTTTGGGGGGTTCTAGATACGCAGTATTTT. Protein sequence: CASSQGLWGVLDTQYF. Complete variable domain (other parts from reference TRBV14 and TRBJ2-3): EAGVTQFPSHSVIEKGQTVTLRCDPISGHDNLYWYRRVMGKEIKFLLHFVKESKQDESGMPNNRFLAERTGGTYSTLKVQPAELEDSGVYFCASSQGLWGVLDTQYFGPGTRLTVL.

The chain combines TRBV9 with TRBJ2-2; 10 nucleotides agree with TRBD1. Germline V gives CDR1 SGDLS, CDR2 YYNGEE. The CDR3 contains 16 residues. V gave up 4 bases and J gave up 9 bases; unmatched junction bases: 12. As DNA, the CDR3 is TGTGCCAGCAGCCCCCGGACAGGGGGTGCGGTGAGGGAGCTGTTTTTT. It yields the protein CASSPRTGGAVRELFF.

The chain has TRBV11-3 and TRBJ2-7, with D possibly TRBD2 on 5 matching bases. V shed 1 base and J shed 9 bases, with 7 bases lying between them. Germline V gene data show CDR1 as SGHNT and CDR2 as YENEEA. There are 11 residues in the CDR3. CDR3 sequence: CASSLGRAQYF. The DNA for the CDR3 is TGTGCCAGCAGCTTAGGGCGGGCGCAGTACTTC. The entire variable domain, with the rest obtained from reference TRBV11-3 and TRBJ2-7, is as follows: EAGVVQSPRYKIIEKKQPVAFWCNPISGHNTLYWYLQNLGQGPELLIRYENEEAVDDSQLPKDRFSAERLKGVDSTLKIQPAELGDSAVYLCASSLGRAQYFGPGTRLTVT.

This clone was detected once. The rearrangement links TRBV6-5 to TRBJ1-6, with D uncertain. V was shortened by 6 bases and J by 9 bases, with 12 bases between the two germline ends. The CDR3 is made up of 13 amino acids. Germline CDR1 and CDR2: MNHEY and SVGAGI. The DNA of the CDR3 is TGTGCCAGCAGCCTCGTAGAGGCTTCACCCCTCCACTTT. Amino acids: CASSLVEASPLHF.

V gene TRBV6-5 combines with J gene TRBJ1-3; D is uncertain. Germline CDR1 reads MNHEY; CDR2 reads SVGAGI. The CDR3 sequence is 15 residues long. V was trimmed by 2 bases and J by 0 bases, leaving 8 bases between them. This CDR3 reads CASSYSGRSGNTIYF. CDR3 sequence (DNA): TGTGCCAGCAGTTACAGCGGACGCTCTGGAAACACCATATATTTT.

The chain recombines TRBV7-9 with TRBJ2-1, with D perhaps assigned TRBD1 or TRBD2 (5 bases each). Germline V gene sequence: CDR1 SEHNR, CDR2 FQNEAQ (reference sequence). V was shortened by 4 bases and J by 10 bases, with 14 bases between the two germline ends. The CDR3 extends over 13 amino acids. CDR3 in DNA: TGTGCCAGCAGCTCGCCGGGGCGTGGGGAGCAGTTCTTC. Amino acid sequence: CASSSPGRGEQFF.

The rearrangement joins TRBV6-1 to TRBJ2-1, with 7 bases that match TRBD1. The CDR3 runs to 13 residues. The trim removed 6 bases at V and 6 bases at J, leaving 5 bases unmatched. CDR1 and CDR2 (germline): MNHNS, SASEGT. The CDR3 sequence: CASRTGWRNEQFF. CDR3 nucleotides: TGTGCCAGCAGGACAGGGTGGCGCAATGAGCAGTTCTTC.

The J gene is TRBJ1-1, the V gene TRBV7-7; no clear D gene. The CDR3 sequence is 13 residues long. CDR1 and CDR2 (germline): SSHAT, FNYEAQ (reference sequence). The V end lost 5 bases, the J end lost 3 bases, and 10 bases lay between the germline ends. CDR3 bases: TGTGCCAGCAGCATTGGACGAGACACTGAAGCTTTCTTT. Protein: CASSIGRDTEAFF.

The V gene is TRBV11-2, the J gene TRBJ1-5; possible D gene TRBD1, 6 bases. Germline V CDR1 and CDR2: SGHAT, FQNNGV. The CDR3 is 13 amino acids. The V end was cut by 0 bases, the J end by 10 bases, with 10 bases between. The CDR3 region has the DNA TGTGCCAGCAGCTTAGAAATGGACAGACCCCAGCATTTT. It codes for CASSLEMDRPQHF.

J is TRBJ2-6 and V is TRBV4-1; D possibly uses TRBD1 or TRBD2 (7 bases each). V shed 0 bases and J shed 1 base, with 19 bases lying between them. The CDR3 contains 20 residues. CDR1 is MGHRA and CDR2 is YSYEKL in the germline V gene. The CDR3 nucleotides read TGCGCCAGCAGCCAAGAAATGGTTCGGCAGGGGGGGTCTGGGGCCAACGTCCTGACTTTC. Its protein product is CASSQEMVRQGGSGANVLTF.

V gene TRBV5-8 combines with J gene TRBJ1-5; D not certain. Germline-derived CDR1 and CDR2 are SGHTS and YDEGEE. The CDR3 totals 12 residues. The V end lost 0 bases, the J end lost 2 bases, and 0 bases lay between the germline ends. CDR3 residues: CASSLGNQPQHF. The CDR3 nucleotides are TGTGCCAGCAGCTTGGGCAATCAGCCCCAGCATTTT.

This clone was counted only a few times. The chain employs TRBV7-2 and TRBJ2-5; D remains ambiguous. CDR3 length equals 11 residues. Germline CDR1 reads SGHTA; CDR2 reads FQGNSA. Deletions cut 3 bases from V and 1 base from J, with 0 bases between. CDR3 loop: CASSFQETQYF. In DNA form, the CDR3 reads TGTGCCAGCAGCTTCCAAGAGACCCAGTACTTC. The whole variable domain, remainder taken from reference TRBV7-2 and TRBJ2-5, is GAGVSQSPSNKVTEKGKDVELRCDPISGHTALYWYRQSLGQGLEFLIYFQGNSAPDKSGLPSDRFSAERTGGSVSTLTIQRTQQEDSAVYLCASSFQETQYFGPGTRLLVL.

The chain recombines TRBV27 with TRBJ1-6; no definite D call. Trimming stripped 6 bases from V and 7 bases from J, with 10 bases between. Germline values: CDR1 MNHEY, CDR2 SMNVEV (reference sequence). The length of the CDR3 is 13 residues. In nucleotides, the CDR3 is TGTGCCAGCAGCCCGCGACGGAATTCACCCCTCCACTTT. This codes for CASSPRRNSPLHF.

The chain links TRBV18 to TRBJ1-5; 7 bases are shared with TRBD1. The ends lost 0 bases at V and 3 bases at J; junction bases unmatched: 2. Germline V gene lookup returns CDR1 KGHSH and CDR2 LQKENI. This CDR3 comprises 15 residues. The CDR3 nucleotides are TGTGCCAGCTCACCACCGGACAGGCCCAATCAGCCCCAGCATTTT. Protein: CASSPPDRPNQPQHF. The variable domain in full, with the rest retrieved from reference TRBV18 and TRBJ1-5, is NAGVMQNPRHLVRRRGQEARLRCSPMKGHSHVYWYRQLPEEGLKFMVYLQKENIIDESGMPKERFSAEFPKEGPSILRIQQVVRGDSAAYFCASSPPDRPNQPQHFGDGTRLSIL.

A single count supports this clone. The V call is TRBV10-3, the J call TRBJ2-5; a possible D gene is TRBD2 (6 bases). V was pared by 0 bases and J by 4 bases, with 12 bases between. The CDR3 loop spans 15 amino acids. The germline CDR1 and CDR2 sequences are ENHRY and SYGVKD. CDR3 loop: CAISESAGGLETQYF. The CDR3 nucleotides read TGTGCCATCAGTGAGTCGGCCGGGGGTTTAGAGACCCAGTACTTC.

The chain carries TRBV14 and TRBJ2-5, with D uncertain. Germline CDR1 reads SGHDN; CDR2 reads FVKESK. The V end was cut by 1 base, the J end by 2 bases, with 14 bases between. The CDR3 is 16 amino acids. This CDR3 is CASSQVLRAPQETQYF. In DNA form, the CDR3 reads TGTGCCAGCAGCCAAGTACTCCGGGCACCGCAAGAGACCCAGTACTTC.

This clone was detected only once. The CDR3 nucleotides read TGTGCCAGTAGTATAGGCAGGGATCCGGACGAGCAGTACTTC. Protein product: CASSIGRDPDEQYF. V and J are TRBV19 and TRBJ2-7; a weak D match, TRBD1 (5 bases). The V and J ends lost 1 base and 5 bases respectively, with 12 bases between them. The germline V gene encodes CDR1 LNHDA and CDR2 SQIVND (reference sequence). The CDR3 loop spans 14 amino acids.

The chain couples TRBV4-3 to TRBJ2-1; possible D gene TRBD1, 7 bases. V lost 0 bases and J 5 bases, leaving 11 bases between the germline ends. This CDR3 has 15 amino acids. The germline V gene has CDR1 LGHNA and CDR2 YSLEER. The CDR3 sequence is CASSQDPGGNNEQFF. In DNA, the CDR3 is TGCGCCAGCAGCCAAGACCCAGGGGGGAACAATGAGCAGTTCTTC.